This T cell receptor (beta chain) was sequenced in a study of long-term antiretroviral therapy in people with HIV. Study-wide results and limits: Repertoires with HIV possessed tighter CDR3 length spans than those of controls. With ART, diversity went up but was still lower than in transplant donor controls. Clones with expansion before ART led the repertoire at all time points.

There were roughly 0.9-11 million cryopreserved PBMC in the samples before DNA extraction. Comments on this clone: Its antigen remains unknown.

Trimming removed 0 bases from V and 1 base from J; junction bases left unmatched: 4. Germline V CDR1 and CDR2: SEHNR, FQNEAQ (reference sequence). This CDR3 has 16 residues. Sequencing used immunoSEQ v3.0 at survey level. Only in-frame clones appear in the TCRdb table, and some are missing; sequencing was by immunoSEQ multiplex PCR. The data show some 13,000 clones, around 80% seen once. The sample was unsorted PBMCs, taken roughly 7.9 years after starting antiretroviral therapy. V gene TRBV7-9 combines with J gene TRBJ2-5, with TRBD2 identical over 8 bases. The source is a man in his fifties with HIV. The CDR3 reads CASSLAGSGVQETQYF. CDR3 nucleotides: TGTGCCAGCAGCTTAGCGGGTAGCGGGGTCCAAGAGACCCAGTACTTC.